This TCR beta chain was recovered during a study of cytomegalovirus exposure and HLA in healthy donors (dated by TCRdb to 2016 to 2017). Background on the whole study: In an earlier analysis of approximately 640 of the donors, 276 Gb of sequence data and 117 million unique TCR beta sequences from 150 million to 200 million T cells were reported. Rather than drawing on any new phenotypic data, the later analysis identified candidate immune exposures from TCR beta sequences and the way those sequences occurred across donors. An earlier analysis of several hundred of the donors used high-throughput TCR beta sequencing to judge whether each TCR beta V gene segment behaved as functional or pseudogenic. To study patterns of TCR occurrence, a later analysis re-analyzed previously published TCR beta repertoires from 700 or so donors and added high-resolution HLA genotyping. A later genetic analysis took genome-wide SNP genotypes for about 65% of the roughly 670 donors and used that subset as a discovery cohort. Roughly 290 gigabases of sequencing data and approximately 91 million unique TCR sequences made up an early release that covered several hundred HLA-typed donors. HLA typing covered class I and class II loci at four-digit resolution. Donor age, sex, ethnicity and CMV serostatus were compiled alongside the repertoire data. Typing coverage varied by locus: 629-630 donors for A, B, C, DRB1 and DQB1; approximately 560 for DQA1; approximately 610 for DPA1; more than 450 for DPB1. To predict cytomegalovirus infection status, the study brought together high-throughput TCR immunosequencing, statistical association of individual TCRs with disease status, and machine learning. The T cell repertoires of roughly 660 subjects were profiled by immunosequencing and related to cytomegalovirus serostatus. Every discovery cohort repertoire had been produced on one sequencing platform. Among the roughly 400 genotyped donors, approximately 77% belonged to the genetic ancestry cluster associated with self-reported Caucasian donors. Roughly 5 DR-DQ haplotypes were handled as single units for association and clustering, since linkage in the cohort was strong. The aim of the study was to test whether cataloging public T cell receptors could identify signatures of past pathogen exposure. Along with the roughly 670-subject first cohort, a separate validation cohort of 120 different subjects was used. Among a few hundred genotyped donors of the cohort, an average of around 240,000 unique TCR beta nucleotide sequences were sequenced per donor, about a sixth of them non-productive.

The CDR3 covers 14 residues, taking in both the cysteine and the phenylalanine. This entry keeps only the CDR3 DNA: 42 bases, framed from base 1. Looking up the germline V gene (reference sequence) yields CDR1 SEHNR and CDR2 FQNEAQ. Library prep was done by the immunoSEQ multiplex PCR assay. For the multiplex PCR, a mixture combining 60 forward primers for TCR Vbeta segments and 13 reverse primers for TCR Jbeta segments was used. Amplification of the CDR3 region of rearranged TCR beta genes was performed with a multiplex PCR assay on genomic DNA. The amplified TCR beta libraries were sequenced on the Illumina HiSeq System as 87-base-pair reads. The study's own analysis went as follows. A later analysis counted approximately 74 million unique TCR beta chains across the 666 repertoires, and some 11 million of these chains were shared by at least two donors. Raw reads were error-corrected and collapsed into unique sequences by a nearest-neighbor algorithm in which closely related sequences were merged to remove PCR and sequencing errors. V, D and J gene segments were assigned by aligning CDR3 sequences to IMGT reference sequences. Each retained sequence needed at least a six-nucleotide match to both a V gene segment and a J gene segment. A rearrangement counted as productive if the CDR3 had no stop codons and remained in frame with V and J, and every other rearrangement counted as non-productive. CDR3 was defined according to IMGT convention as the region running from the second conserved V-encoded cysteine to the conserved J-encoded phenylalanine. The earlier analysis of 550 to 650 of the donors excluded any sequence lacking an unambiguous match to a single V gene segment. In an earlier analysis of almost 600 of the donors, a V segment was called functional when productive rearrangements were above 56.7%, and segregating when the standard deviation between donors exceeded 5%. A statistical classification framework was built for diagnosing cytomegalovirus status from the catalog of TCR beta chain sequences. In a later analysis, V and J genes were assigned by comparing TCR nucleotide sequences against IMGT/GENE-DB human TR gene sequences. In a later analysis, CDR3 sequences and most-parsimonious VDJ recombination scenarios were assigned using the TCRdist pipeline. In a later analysis, each TCR beta chain was defined by its CDR3 amino acid sequence together with its V-gene family, and reads without a unique V-gene family were excluded. To address suspected cross-contamination and a sequencing artifact, a later analysis removed a few hundred highly shared, low-generation-probability nucleotide sequences. A later analysis calculated a clonal expansion index for each public chain from normalized within-repertoire ranks of inferred template counts. In a later analysis, generation probabilities were computed using a VDJ recombination model fitted to out-of-frame rearrangements, and the results were checked against IGoR. A later analysis scored TCR-TCR, TCR-HLA and TCR-CMV co-occurrence with hypergeometric tests, applying a repertoire-size bias correction to TCR pairs. A later analysis estimated false discovery rates by permuting HLA or CMV assignments 20 times. In a later analysis, co-occurring TCRs were grouped using DBSCAN, and TCRdist sequence similarity was added for clustering within HLA-allele-positive subsets. Repertoires with fewer than 30,000 or more than 120,000 public chains, plus five repertoires with anomalous nucleotide sharing, were excluded from co-occurrence clustering. TCRdb obtained this table from immuneACCESS and retained in-frame rearrangements with V and J assigned. These tables miss some clones; where compared with another copy, unresolved V genes account for less than half of the shortfall, and the remainder is unexplained. D and trimming were read from the DNA, whereas the V and J calls and clone size are those reported in that table. The sample records some 170,000 clones, roughly four fifths of which are singletons. The ten largest account for 4.9% of the sample.

Details on this clone: Its antigen is unknown. One end of the junction varies from germline; a read error may be responsible.

The cohort consisted of approximately 670 healthy bone marrow donors. All cohort members were sampled while nominally healthy, although unrecorded immune exposures were likely present. The donor was CMV seropositive and was included in the group of 289 seropositive cohort members. A peripheral blood sample was collected from each donor, and TCR beta sequencing was performed on peripheral blood mononuclear cells. Genomic DNA extraction from the blood cell samples was performed with the Qiagen DNeasy Blood Extraction Kit. The paper as a whole reports these results and caveats: A later analysis associated about 18,000 TCR beta sequences with specific HLA alleles at a false discovery rate of 0.05. Sequencing depth was assumed to be roughly uniform across donors in the presence/absence analyses, though that assumption may not hold. In a later genetic analysis, a missense DCLRE1C variant was associated with V-gene and J-gene trimming of TCR beta chains, and the association was replicated in an independent cohort. Compared with equally common non-associated chains, HLA-associated TCR beta chains in a later analysis were more clonally expanded and had lower generation probabilities. A later genetic analysis reported fewer N-insertions in productive TCRs among donors in an Asian-associated ancestry cluster than the roughly 700-donor mean. Correlated functional status among segregating V segments might be attributable to linkage disequilibrium, but an unknown experimental factor could not be ruled out. A further reported finding was that TCR beta sequences accurately predicted the HLA-A and HLA-B alleles for most subjects in the first cohort. A total of roughly 160 TCR beta chains were listed by the study as associated with cytomegalovirus. It was suggested by the authors that the approach could potentially be generalized to other disease states and immunological phenotypes. In vitro tests confirmed that a few of the cytomegalovirus-associated TCR beta chains recognize cytomegalovirus antigens. For the cohort, immune exposure information was limited to CMV serostatus. Most TCR sequences were observed very rarely across donors, whereas some public TCRs were present in many individuals. Cytomegalovirus status was reported to be diagnosed by the classifier with high specificity and sensitivity in both the original and validation cohorts. In a later analysis, most CMV-associated TCR beta chains were found to appear HLA-restricted, with HLA associations seemingly driven largely by CMV exposure. Broadly in line with IMGT annotations, most TCR beta V segments showed up in productive rearrangements about 90% or about 30% of the time in an earlier analysis of under 700 of the donors. The sequencing pipeline was judged likely to have produced a cluster of highly shared sequence variants as a technical artifact. Some IMGT-functional V segments, including TRBV6-2 and TRBV6-3, could not be distinguished by the 87-base-pair reads and were therefore excluded. Because counts were too low, approximately 18 rarely observed V segments, including chromosome 9 orphons, were excluded from the earlier analysis of around 590 of the donors. Because some donors lacked HLA typing at each locus, the association tests relied only on the typed subset. In a later analysis, TCR association rates were found to vary across HLA loci, with the most associated TCRs seen for DRB1 alleles and the fewest for HLA-C alleles. When HLA alleles, especially DR and DQ, strongly co-occurred, TCR associations were difficult to assign to individual alleles. A later analysis reported that several top co-occurrence clusters appeared linked to parvovirus B19, influenza, CMV and Epstein-Barr virus. Only TCR beta chains were sequenced in this cohort, and the absence of alpha or paired-chain data limited detectable features.

Sequenced sample: PBMCs. The receptor was derived from a woman aged 18-29 years in good health and CMV-seropositive. The chain couples TRBV7-9 to TRBJ2-5, with the D segment identity uncertain. CDR3 sequence: CASSLFTDQETQYF. The DNA sequence reads TGTGCCAGCAGCTTATTTACAGACCAGGAGACCCAGTACTTC.